This T cell receptor beta chain was profiled in a study of cytomegalovirus exposure and HLA in healthy donors. Study information: Within an early data release were tens of millions of unique TCRs drawn from HLA-typed donors.

In this sample, this clone turned up once. Its antigen is still unknown. CDR3 length equals 12 residues. The germline V and J ends were trimmed by 3 bases and 3 bases, with 8 bases remaining between them. Germline V CDR1 and CDR2: GTSNPN, SVGIG (reference sequence). The study, taken as a whole, reports: Many donors shared some public TCRs, even though most TCR sequences were rare.

Use of 60 Vbeta and 13 Jbeta primers characterized the PCR. Some clones are missing from TCRdb's copy, which holds only in-frame ones; the method was immunoSEQ multiplex PCR. Of approximately 70,000 clones in the sample, approximately 70% were seen once. The sequenced sample consisted of PBMCs. The V and J genes are TRBV30 and TRBJ1-1, with D uncertain. The receptor was derived from a woman aged 45 to 65 in good health and CMV-seropositive. CDR3 in DNA: TGTGCCTGGAGGCCCGGGGACACTGAAGCTTTCTTT. Residues: CAWRPGDTEAFF.